Below, 24 T cell receptor beta chains from the same sample are listed, as sequenced in a study of blood T cell repertoires in COVID-19. The protocol was immunoSEQ multiplex PCR, while the TCRdb copy is restricted to in-frame clones and leaves out a portion. The sample yields hundreds of thousands of clones, approximately 87% seen once. Source material: PBMCs or T cells enriched from blood (not recorded which). The receptors come from a woman aged 50 to 60 who had recovered from COVID-19.

Here the CDR3 reads CASSMDGGGRTNPGGQGNIQYF. The CDR3 nucleotides read TGTGCCAGTAGTATGGATGGTGGCGGCAGGACGAACCCGGGGGGGCAGGGAAACATTCAGTACTTC. J is TRBJ2-4 and V is TRBV19; 8 nucleotides line up with TRBD2. Germline V lookup: CDR1 LNHDA, CDR2 SQIVND (reference sequence). This CDR3 has 22 residues. With 3 bases clipped from V and 6 bases from J, the junction kept 28 bases outside the gene matches.

The rearrangement joins TRBV19 to TRBJ1-5; 7 positions agree with TRBD1. V was pared by 7 bases and J by 4 bases, with 10 bases of the junction left unmatched. Per the germline V gene, CDR1 is LNHDA and CDR2 is SQIVND (reference sequence). The CDR3 covers 15 residues. The CDR3 region is CASTPERGRNQPQHF. CDR3 sequence (DNA): TGTGCCAGTACCCCCGAGAGGGGGCGTAATCAGCCCCAGCATTTT.

This clone was seen only once. The chain joins TRBV7-6 to TRBJ1-4; D not resolved. From germline, CDR1 is SGHVS and CDR2 FNYEAQ. CDR3 length: 13 residues. V shed 5 bases and J shed 8 bases, with 12 bases lying between them. The chain's CDR3 is CASSRFFGEKLFF. CDR3 nucleotide sequence: TGTGCCAGCAGCCGCTTTTTCGGGGAAAAACTGTTTTTT.

J is TRBJ2-1 and V is TRBV19; 8 bases align to TRBD2. The CDR3 extends over 17 amino acids. The germline CDR1 and CDR2 sequences are LNHDA and SQIVND (reference sequence). The V and J ends lost 4 bases and 0 bases, in that order; junction bases with no gene match: 8. CDR3 nucleotide sequence: TGTGCCAGTAGTACCCGGACTAGCCATAGCTCCTACAATGAGCAGTTCTTC. The encoded protein is CASSTRTSHSSYNEQFF.

Only one count was recorded for this clone. The chain uses TRBV19 and TRBJ2-5; D is ambiguous. V was trimmed by 2 bases and J by 5 bases, leaving 9 bases between them. This CDR3 region has 13 residues. Germline V gene data show CDR1 as LNHDA and CDR2 as SQIVND (reference sequence). CDR3 residues: CASSIIVWETQYF. The CDR3 region has the DNA TGTGCCAGTAGTATAATAGTTTGGGAGACCCAGTACTTC.

The chain links TRBV5-4 to TRBJ2-5; 11 bases align to TRBD2. The CDR3 consists of 15 residues. The germline CDR1 and CDR2 sequences are SGHNT and YYREEE (reference sequence). Unmatched junction bases numbered 9, after V lost 4 bases and J lost 7 bases. In DNA form, the CDR3 reads TGTGCCAGCAGCCCAACTAGCGGGGGTGAGGGGACCCAGTACTTC. It specifies CASSPTSGGEGTQYF.

This sequence joins TRBV7-2 and TRBJ2-1; 7 bases match TRBD2. Germline V CDR1 and CDR2: SGHTA, FQGNSA. The trim removed 5 bases at V and 5 bases at J, leaving 9 bases unmatched. This CDR3 contains 15 residues. CDR3 sequence reads: CASSLQLAIHNEQFF. The CDR3 region has the DNA TGTGCCAGCAGCCTTCAACTAGCGATCCACAATGAGCAGTTCTTC.

V usage is TRBV5-1 and J usage is TRBJ2-3, with D possibly matching TRBD2 (5 bases). Between the trimmed V and J ends, which lost 0 bases and 3 bases, there was a span of 11 bases. This CDR3 region has 15 residues. Per germline, CDR1 SGHRS and CDR2 YFSETQ. CDR3 in DNA: TGCGCCAGCAGCTTGGCCGGGGTGCCGACAGATACGCAGTATTTT. Its protein is CASSLAGVPTDTQYF.

The chain has TRBV6-4 and TRBJ1-2, with 8 bases fitting TRBD1. Germline values: CDR1 MRHNA, CDR2 SNTAGT. V lost 3 bases and J lost 4; bases outside the gene matches: 10. This CDR3 comprises 16 residues. The DNA for the CDR3 is TGTGCCAGCAGTGAACTGGGGACAGGAGATATCTATGGCTACACCTTC. Protein: CASSELGTGDIYGYTF.

The gene calls are TRBV29-1 and TRBJ1-4, with D perhaps TRBD1 (6 bases). CDR3 length: 14 amino acids. V gave up 6 bases and J gave up 8 bases, with 19 bases separating them. Germline loops: CDR1 SQVTM, CDR2 ANQGSEA. The CDR3 reads CSVSPSGGAEKLFF. Written as DNA, the CDR3 is TGCAGCGTCTCCCCCTCGGGGGGGGCCGAAAAACTGTTTTTT. The whole variable domain, filled in from reference TRBV29-1 and TRBJ1-4, reads SAVISQKPSRDICQRGTSLTIQCQVDSQVTMMFWYRQQPGQSLTLIATANQGSEATYESGFVIDKFPISRPNLTFSTLTVSNMSPEDSSIYLCSVSPSGGAEKLFFGSGTQLSVL.

This sequence joins TRBV4-1 and TRBJ2-7; 13 positions agree with TRBD2. The length of the CDR3 is 17 residues. Per the germline V gene, CDR1 is MGHRA and CDR2 is YSYEKL. Trimming cost V 0 bases and J 4 bases; bases outside gene matches: 6. Here the CDR3 reads CASSQDSGTSGEYEQYF. The CDR3 DNA reads as TGCGCCAGCAGCCAAGATTCCGGGACTAGCGGGGAGTACGAGCAGTACTTC.

The chain employs TRBV11-2 and TRBJ1-3; D unresolved. Germline-derived CDR1 and CDR2 are SGHAT and FQNNGV. This CDR3 is built from 13 residues. V was shortened by 6 bases and J by 4 bases, with 10 bases between the two germline ends. CDR3 nucleotide sequence: TGTGCCAGCAGATCTCCCCCCGGAAACACCATATATTTT. Protein product: CASRSPPGNTIYF.

The CDR3, as DNA: TGTGCCAGCGCGAAGGGGGCTAATCAGCCCCAGCATTTT. Residues: CASAKGANQPQHF. The chain combines TRBV6-4 with TRBJ1-5, with 7 bases lining up with TRBD1. Trimming removed 8 bases from V and 4 bases from J; junction bases left unmatched: 5. CDR1 and CDR2 (germline): MRHNA, SNTAGT. The CDR3 consists of 13 residues.

V usage is TRBV5-1 and J usage is TRBJ2-2; 7 bases match TRBD2. The CDR3 consists of 16 residues. Germline V lookup: CDR1 SGHRS, CDR2 YFSETQ. Unmatched junction bases numbered 11, after V lost 4 bases and J lost 5 bases. The CDR3 loop reads CASSVPGGVATGELFF. The CDR3 coding sequence is TGCGCCAGCAGCGTACCGGGGGGAGTCGCAACCGGGGAGCTGTTTTTT.

The chain combines TRBV5-5 with TRBJ2-7; tentatively, D is TRBD1 (6 bases). The length of the CDR3 is 13 residues. Germline assignment: CDR1 SGHKS and CDR2 YYEKEE (reference sequence). V gave up 2 bases and J gave up 4 bases, with 10 bases separating them. CDR3 loop: CASSLQGAYEQYF. The DNA for the CDR3 is TGTGCCAGCAGCTTACAGGGCGCGTACGAGCAGTACTTC.

The genes are TRBV7-2 and TRBJ2-2, with 7 nucleotides matching TRBD1. The CDR3 contains 15 residues. Germline V lookup: CDR1 SGHTA, CDR2 FQGNSA. V dropped 5 bases and J dropped 0; count of bases not matched to a gene: 3. The CDR3 sequence: CASSRGTANTGELFF. DNA for the CDR3: TGTGCCAGCAGCAGGGGGACAGCGAACACCGGGGAGCTGTTTTTT.

The V call is TRBV7-2, the J call TRBJ2-5; D not certain. Trimming took 6 bases from V and 5 from J, leaving 16 bases between them. CDR1 is SGHTA, CDR2 FQGNSA, per germline. This CDR3 region has 14 residues. CDR3: CASSPGSVRETQYF. The CDR3 DNA follows: TGTGCCAGCAGTCCGGGTAGTGTTCGGGAGACCCAGTACTTC.

This clone is a singleton in its sample. This chain links TRBV21-1 with TRBJ1-3. TRBV21-1 is assigned pseudogene status. The CDR3 contains 15 residues. CDR3: CASSASGLPGNTIYF. The CDR3 nucleotides read TGTGCCAGCAGTGCCTCAGGACTACCTGGAAACACCATATATTTT.

This clone appeared a single time. V is TRBV5-1 and J is TRBJ1-2; 9 nucleotides align to TRBD1. Germline V gene lookup returns CDR1 SGHRS and CDR2 YFSETQ. V was clipped by 4 bases and J by 2 bases; unmatched bases: 9. The CDR3 is 16 amino acids. The CDR3 loop reads CASSPRTGEINYGYTF. CDR3 in DNA: TGCGCCAGCAGCCCCCGGACAGGGGAGATCAACTATGGCTACACCTTC.

This chain connects TRBV6-5 to TRBJ2-5; TRBD1 is a possible D gene (5 bases). This CDR3 comprises 11 residues. The V end lost 11 bases, the J end lost 4 bases, and 11 bases lay between the germline ends. Germline CDR1 and CDR2: MNHEY and SVGAGI. The CDR3 coding sequence is TGTGCCTCAGGGCCTGGAGAGACCCAGTACTTC. It yields the protein CASGPGETQYF.

This chain joins TRBV29-1 and TRBJ2-5, with TRBD2 matching over 8 bases. V was clipped by 7 bases and J by 5 bases; unmatched bases: 9. The germline gives CDR1 SQVTM, CDR2 ANQGSEA. The CDR3 runs to 13 residues. The chain's CDR3 is CSAGGGGLETQYF. DNA of the CDR3: TGCAGCGCCGGCGGCGGGGGGCTGGAGACCCAGTACTTC.

This chain uses TRBV4-1 with TRBJ2-1, with TRBD2 matching 7 bases. J gave up 9 bases and V 1 base, and 12 bases lay outside the gene matches. Germline lookup yields CDR1 MGHRA and CDR2 YSYEKL. The CDR3 consists of 16 residues. The CDR3 sequence is CASSQGTSWEGGEQFF. Here the CDR3 DNA reads TGCGCCAGCAGCCAAGGAACTAGCTGGGAGGGCGGTGAGCAGTTCTTC.

The chain joins TRBV28 to TRBJ2-1; no clear D gene. In germline, CDR1 is MDHEN, CDR2 SYDVKM. Between the trimmed V and J ends, which lost 7 bases and 7 bases, there was a span of 5 bases. This CDR3 contains 10 residues. The CDR3: CASTRNEQFF. CDR3 DNA: TGTGCCAGCACGAGGAATGAGCAGTTCTTC.

The rearrangement uses TRBV28 and TRBJ2-7; weak D call: TRBD1 (6 bases). CDR1 is MDHEN and CDR2 is SYDVKM in the germline V gene. This CDR3 has 12 residues. V was clipped by 2 bases and J by 7 bases, with 9 bases between them. CDR3 nucleotide sequence: TGTGCCAGCAGTTTAATACAGGGAGAGCAGTACTTC. Amino acid sequence: CASSLIQGEQYF.